This T cell receptor (beta chain) was captured by sequencing in a study of blood T cell repertoires in COVID-19 (dated by TCRdb to 2019 to 2021). Regarding the research as a whole: Recovered participants in ImmuneRACE Cohort 3 were defined by two consecutive negative NP/OP PCR tests, clearance by a healthcare professional, or resolution of symptoms. Collaborator samples came from the United States, Italy and Spain and covered acute and convalescent phases of COVID-19. The prospective study material was composed of cDNA or gDNA derived from T cells, B-cell-depleted T cells, or PBMCs. Subjects who had been exposed to COVID-19, were actively infected with it, or had recovered from it provided the deeply sampled blood TCRbeta repertoires that made up the dataset. The repertoires were released in a freely available public database intended as a resource for research on the immune response to SARS-CoV-2. The samples were drawn from two sources: the first 160 participants of the ongoing ImmuneRACE study, and 1,254 subjects contributed by 6 global collaborators. The sample metadata nearly always contained a de-identified subject ID, COVID-19 status, age in years and sex. HLA class I and class II types, where available, came from metadata supplied by the sample provider rather than from assay-based typing.

Trimming at the junction amounts to 1 base on V and 4 bases on J, and the germline ends lie 12 bases apart. From cysteine to phenylalanine, the CDR3 is 15 amino acids long. Only the CDR3 region is kept as DNA, spanning 45 bases read in frame from base 1. The germline V gene yields SGHDT for CDR1 and YYEEEE for CDR2. About this clone itself: Its target antigen remains unknown. The sample holds no much larger clone one base away, and base qualities are not on file.

TCRbeta CDR3 regions were amplified from genomic DNA by means of the immunoSEQ Assay, a bias-controlled multiplex PCR. The original methods were these. Within the assay, amplification of reference gene primers was used to estimate how many nucleated cells each sample contained. To quantify the absolute abundance of each unique TCRbeta CDR3 rearrangement, sequence reads were collapsed and filtered. For each sample, productive Simpson clonality was calculated by taking the square root of Simpson's diversity index across productive rearrangements. The source is immuneACCESS, and TCRdb retained only in-frame sequences with V and J called. Part of the clones is not carried over; for the studies checked, unresolved V genes explain less than half of this, and the remainder is unexplained. D and trimming were read from the DNA, whereas the V and J calls and clone size are those reported in that table. The sample contains 120,000 to 150,000 clones, 75% to 90% of them found a single time. Of the sample, 3.9% falls within the top ten clones.

What the research found in general, with its limitations: The amount of clinical and demographic metadata varied by source and participant and was provided uncurated.

Participants in the prospective study were enrolled through a virtual design, were aged roughly 18 to 100 years, and lived in 24 United States geographic areas. In the prospective study, cohorts were assigned on the basis of participant-reported clinical history obtained from a screening survey and a study questionnaire. Mobile phlebotomists in the prospective study collected whole blood, serum and a nasopharyngeal or oropharyngeal swab from every participant. Additional blood draws and questionnaires over an approximately 2-month period could optionally be provided by prospective study participants. Prospective study blood samples were shipped either frozen or at room temperature before DNA extraction.

The specimen was PBMCs or T cells enriched from blood (not recorded which). The origin of this receptor is a man in his fifties in a cohort exposed to, infected with or recovered from COVID-19 (not recorded which). Recombination connected TRBV5-6 to TRBJ1-5, with the D gene call left open. The CDR3 has the sequence CASSLKGVRNQPQHF. The nucleotide sequence is TGTGCCAGCAGCTTGAAAGGAGTAAGGAATCAGCCCCAGCATTTT.